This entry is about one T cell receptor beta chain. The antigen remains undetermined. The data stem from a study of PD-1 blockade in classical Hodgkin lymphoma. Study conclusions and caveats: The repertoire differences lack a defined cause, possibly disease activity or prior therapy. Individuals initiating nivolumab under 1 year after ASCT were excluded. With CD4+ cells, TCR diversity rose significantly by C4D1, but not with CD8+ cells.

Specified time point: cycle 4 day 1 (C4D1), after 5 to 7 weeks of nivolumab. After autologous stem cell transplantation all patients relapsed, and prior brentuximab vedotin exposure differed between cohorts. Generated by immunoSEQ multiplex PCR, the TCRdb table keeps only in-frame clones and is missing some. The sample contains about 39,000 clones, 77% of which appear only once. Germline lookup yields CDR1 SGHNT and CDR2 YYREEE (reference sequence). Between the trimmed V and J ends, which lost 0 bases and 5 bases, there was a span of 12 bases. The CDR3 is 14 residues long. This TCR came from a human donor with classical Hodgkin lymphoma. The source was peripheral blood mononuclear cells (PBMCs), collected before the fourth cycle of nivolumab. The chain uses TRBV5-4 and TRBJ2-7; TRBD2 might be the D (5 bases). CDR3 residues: CASSLGRWEHEQYF. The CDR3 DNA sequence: TGTGCCAGCAGCTTGGGCCGGTGGGAGCACGAGCAGTACTTC.